Below, 13 T cell receptor beta chains from the same sample are listed, as sequenced in a study of tumor-infiltrating lymphocytes in primary liver carcinoma. Starting material for RNA and DNA co-extraction consisted of roughly 19-31 mg of unsorted bulk tissue. With a constant-region primer, TCR beta cDNA was made from roughly 500 ng of total RNA. Three nested multiplex PCR rounds, a slightly modified ARM-PCR method, built the TCR beta libraries. Investigators reported that the first two PCR rounds, at 9 to 11 cycles each, used TRBV1-TRBV30 forward primers with a C-beta reverse primer. One entry per CDR3 protein, called by TCRdb with MiXCR from the multiplex PCR reads. This sample carries 55,000 to 65,000 distinct CDR3 sequences, about two thirds of them seen once, and the ten largest clones take roughly three fifths. Specimen: liver tumor tissue from sampling region 2. Subset: tumor region T2, inferior pole. The receptors come from a man aged 40-49 years with primary liver carcinoma and hepatitis B virus infection.

This clonotype was seen a few times. The chain couples TRBV25-1 to TRBJ1-2; D is ambiguous. The V end lost 3 bases, the J end lost 5 bases, and 7 bases lay between the germline ends. Germline V gene data show CDR1 as MGHDK and CDR2 as SYGVNS. There are 12 residues in the CDR3. The CDR3 reads CASSDHNYGYTF. The DNA of the CDR3 is TGTGCCAGCAGTGACCACAATTATGGCTACACCTTC.

The chain recombines TRBV6-2 or TRBV6-3 with TRBJ2-2; D is unclear. The CDR3 spans 15 residues. The germline V and J ends were trimmed by 5 bases and 0 bases, with 10 bases remaining between them. Germline V gives CDR1 MNHEY, CDR2 SVGEGT. This CDR3 reads CASSRAKTNTGELFF. The DNA for the CDR3 is TGTGCCAGCAGTAGAGCGAAGACGAACACCGGGGAGCTGTTTTTT.

This clonotype was observed once. Given a much more abundant clone one base away, this may be a read error. This chain uses TRBV29-1 with TRBJ2-7; TRBD2 might be the D (5 bases). V dropped 3 bases and J dropped 0 bases, with 15 bases sitting between them. This CDR3 contains 15 residues. Looked up from germline, CDR1 is SQVTM and CDR2 is ANQGSEA. The CDR3 is CSVDDPRGSSYEQYF. Written as DNA, the CDR3 is TGCAGCGTTGATGATCCAAGAGGGAGCTCCTACGAGCAGTACTTC.

This clonotype was seen only a few times. One end of the junction fails to match germline, which may point to a read error. The chain combines TRBV6-6 with TRBJ2-1; 9 bases align to TRBD1. This CDR3 region has 17 residues. Germline-derived CDR1 and CDR2 are MNHNY and SVGAGI (reference sequence). In nucleotides, the CDR3 is TGTGCCAGCAATTACTCGGTGGGACAGGGCATACACAATGAGCAGTTCTTC. This translates into CASNYSVGQGIHNEQFF.

With regard to this clonotype: Since no conserved phenylalanine or tryptophan closes the CDR3, a read error is the likely cause. The chain uses TRBV11-2 and TRBJ1-1; D is undetermined. This CDR3 is built from 16 residues. CDR1 and CDR2 (germline): SGHAT, FQNNGV. The CDR3 reads CASSPSTGLVNTEAFC. For the CDR3, the DNA is TGTGCCAGCAGCCCATCCACGGGGTTGGTGAACACAGAAGCTTTCTGT.

The chain carries TRBV12-3 or TRBV12-4 and TRBJ2-1; 9 bases are shared with TRBD2. J lost 6 bases, V lost 6 bases, and 18 bases had no gene match. The CDR3 covers 18 residues. CDR3 residues: CASRFPGLAGGEGNEQFF. CDR3 sequence (DNA): TGTGCCAGCAGATTCCCCGGTCTCGCGGGAGGGGAGGGCAATGAGCAGTTCTTC.

Of note for this clonotype: This clone may be a read error of a much larger clone one base away. V and J are TRBV30 and TRBJ2-1, with a weak D call TRBD2 (7 bases). Trimming left V 8 bases short and J 1 base short, with 24 bases between. The CDR3 is 17 amino acids. Germline assignment: CDR1 GTSNPN and CDR2 SVGIG (reference sequence). CDR3 loop: CAGTEGGSGRSYNEQFF. CDR3 DNA: TGTGCCGGCACGGAGGGGGGTAGCGGGCGTTCCTACAATGAGCAGTTCTTC.

This clonotype was seen just once. Its ends do not fully match the called genes, so a read error is possible. The CDR3 coding sequence is TGTGCCAGCAGTGAACGTTGGAGTGAAGATGAGCAATTCTTC. Protein: CASSERWSEDEQFF. This chain links TRBV6-4 with TRBJ2-1; D is uncertain. Germline assignment: CDR1 MRHNA and CDR2 SNTAGT. This CDR3 has 14 amino acids.

About this clonotype itself: At one boundary the junction diverges from the germline segment, which might be a read error. The chain is built from TRBV11-1 and TRBJ2-5; D is possibly TRBD1 (7 bases). Per the germline V gene, CDR1 is SGHAT and CDR2 is FQDESV (reference sequence). The CDR3 loop spans 14 amino acids. Here the CDR3 reads CASSGQVEAGTQYF. The CDR3 DNA follows: TGTGCCAGCAGTGGACAGGTGGAGGCGGGGACCCAGTATTTC.

The chain couples TRBV6-2 or TRBV6-3 to TRBJ1-2; a weak D match, TRBD1 (6 bases). CDR1 and CDR2 from the germline V gene are MNHEY and SVGEGT. The CDR3 is made up of 14 amino acids. V was trimmed by 5 bases and J by 10 bases, leaving 20 bases between them. DNA of the CDR3: TGTGCCAGCAGTGCCTCGACAGGCCTGGGGGACTACACCTTC. Translation: CASSASTGLGDYTF.

In this sample, this clonotype turned up once. This chain links TRBV6-1 with TRBJ2-1; TRBD2 agrees at 7 bases. V lost 6 bases and J lost 9; bases outside the gene matches: 14. CDR3 length equals 15 residues. The germline V gene has CDR1 MNHNS and CDR2 SASEGT. The CDR3 loop is CASRLGTTPFSEQFF. CDR3 DNA sequence: TGTGCCAGCAGGCTGGGGACTACGCCTTTCAGTGAGCAGTTCTTC.

About this clonotype itself: A much larger clone differs by one base, so this may be a read error. The CDR3 end shows no conserved phenylalanine or tryptophan, and so a read error is likely. V is TRBV5-1 and J is TRBJ2-1; D not certain. Germline V gene sequence: CDR1 SGHRS, CDR2 YFSETQ. The CDR3 has 13 amino acids. Trimming shortened V by 6 bases and J by 5 bases, and 12 bases separated the two germline ends. CDR3 loop: CASNTDGHNEQFL. The CDR3 bases are TGCGCCAGCAACACCGACGGACACAATGAGCAGTTCTTA.

To note about this clonotype: Compared with germline, one end of the junction differs, possibly owing to a read error. V is TRBV28 and J is TRBJ2-5; 7 nucleotides agree with TRBD1. The CDR3 loop spans 15 amino acids. Looked up from germline, CDR1 is MDHEN and CDR2 is SYDVKM. CDR3 nucleotide sequence: TGTGCCTCCCACCCCGTCGGGACAGTACAAGAGACCCACTACTTC. This translates into CASHPVGTVQETHYF.